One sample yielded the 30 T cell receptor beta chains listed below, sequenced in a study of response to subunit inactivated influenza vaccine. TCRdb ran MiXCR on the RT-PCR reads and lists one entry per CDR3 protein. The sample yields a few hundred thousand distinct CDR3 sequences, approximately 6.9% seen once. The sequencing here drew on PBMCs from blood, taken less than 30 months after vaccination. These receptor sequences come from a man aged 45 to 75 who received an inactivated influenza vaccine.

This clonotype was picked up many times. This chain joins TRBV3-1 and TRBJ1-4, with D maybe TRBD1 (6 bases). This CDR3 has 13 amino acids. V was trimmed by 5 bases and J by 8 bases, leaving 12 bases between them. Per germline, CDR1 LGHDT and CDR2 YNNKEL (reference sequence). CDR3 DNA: TGTGCCAGCAGCGAACAGGGTCGGGAAAAACTGTTTTTT. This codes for CASSEQGREKLFF. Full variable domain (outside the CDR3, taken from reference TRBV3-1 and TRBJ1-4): DTAVSQTPKYLVTQMGNDKSIKCEQNLGHDTMYWYKQDSKKFLKIMFSYNNKELIINETVPNRFSPKSPDKAHLNLHINSLELGDSAVYFCASSEQGREKLFFGSGTQLSVL.

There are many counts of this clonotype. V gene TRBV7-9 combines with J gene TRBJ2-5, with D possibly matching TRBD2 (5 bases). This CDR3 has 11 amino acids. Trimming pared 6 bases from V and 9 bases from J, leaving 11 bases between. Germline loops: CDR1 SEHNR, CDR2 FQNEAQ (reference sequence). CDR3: CASSSFGAQYF. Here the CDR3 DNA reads TGTGCCAGCAGTTCGTTCGGGGCCCAGTACTTC.

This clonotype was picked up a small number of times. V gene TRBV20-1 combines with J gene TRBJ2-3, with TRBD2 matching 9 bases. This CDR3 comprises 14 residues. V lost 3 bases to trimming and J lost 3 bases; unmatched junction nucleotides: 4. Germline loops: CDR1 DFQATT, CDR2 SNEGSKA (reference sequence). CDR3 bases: TGCAGTGCTAGTAATAGCGGGAGTACAGATACGCAGTATTTT. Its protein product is CSASNSGSTDTQYF.

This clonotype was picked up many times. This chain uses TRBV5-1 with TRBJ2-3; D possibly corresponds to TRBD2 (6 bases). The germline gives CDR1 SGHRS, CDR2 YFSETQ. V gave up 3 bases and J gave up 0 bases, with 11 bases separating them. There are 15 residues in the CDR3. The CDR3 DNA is TGCGCCAGCAGCTGGCGCGGGGAAAGCACAGATACGCAGTATTTT. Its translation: CASSWRGESTDTQYF.

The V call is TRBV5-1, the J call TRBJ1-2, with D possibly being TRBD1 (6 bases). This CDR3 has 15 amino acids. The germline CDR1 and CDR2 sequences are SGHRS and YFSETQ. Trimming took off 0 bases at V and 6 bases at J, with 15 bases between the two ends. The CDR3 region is CASSLDQGFGDGYTF. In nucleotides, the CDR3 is TGCGCCAGCAGCTTGGACCAGGGGTTTGGCGATGGCTACACCTTC.

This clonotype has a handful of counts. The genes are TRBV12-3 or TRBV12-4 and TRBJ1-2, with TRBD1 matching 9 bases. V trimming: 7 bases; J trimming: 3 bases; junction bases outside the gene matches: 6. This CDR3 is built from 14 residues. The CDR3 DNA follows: TGTGCCAGCAACGCCCGGGACAGGGACTATGGCTACACCTTC. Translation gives CASNARDRDYGYTF.

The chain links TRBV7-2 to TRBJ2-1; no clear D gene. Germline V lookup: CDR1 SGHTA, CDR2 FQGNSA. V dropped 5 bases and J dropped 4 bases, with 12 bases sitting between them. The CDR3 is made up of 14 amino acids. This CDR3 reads CASSPKAGYNEQFF. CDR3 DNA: TGTGCCAGCAGCCCAAAGGCAGGATACAATGAGCAGTTCTTC.

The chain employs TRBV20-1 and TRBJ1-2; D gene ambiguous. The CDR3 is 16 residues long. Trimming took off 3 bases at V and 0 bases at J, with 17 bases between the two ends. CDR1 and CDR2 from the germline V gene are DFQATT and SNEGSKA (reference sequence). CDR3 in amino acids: CSASRQPAEANYGYTF. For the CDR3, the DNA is TGCAGTGCTAGTCGGCAACCGGCCGAGGCTAACTATGGCTACACCTTC.

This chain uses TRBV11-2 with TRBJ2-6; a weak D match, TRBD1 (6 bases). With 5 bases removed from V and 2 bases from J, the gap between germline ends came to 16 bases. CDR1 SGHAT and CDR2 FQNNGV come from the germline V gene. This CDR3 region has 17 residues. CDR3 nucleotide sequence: TGTGCCAGCAGCCCGACAGGCAGGGTGGCTGGGGCCAACGTCCTGACTTTC. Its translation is CASSPTGRVAGANVLTF.

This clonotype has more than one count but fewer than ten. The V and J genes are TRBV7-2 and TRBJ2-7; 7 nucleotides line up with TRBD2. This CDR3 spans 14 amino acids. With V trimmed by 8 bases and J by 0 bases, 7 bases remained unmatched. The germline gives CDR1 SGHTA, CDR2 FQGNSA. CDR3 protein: CASQTGTNSYEQYF. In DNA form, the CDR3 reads TGTGCCAGCCAAACCGGGACTAACTCCTACGAGCAGTACTTC.

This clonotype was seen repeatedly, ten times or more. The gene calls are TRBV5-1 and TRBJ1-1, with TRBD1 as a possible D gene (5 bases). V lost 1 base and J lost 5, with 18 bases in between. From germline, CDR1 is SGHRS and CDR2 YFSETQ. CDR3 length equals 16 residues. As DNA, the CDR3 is TGCGCCAGCAGCTTGTTCGGCAGGGCGAAAATTACTGAAGCTTTCTTT. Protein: CASSLFGRAKITEAFF.

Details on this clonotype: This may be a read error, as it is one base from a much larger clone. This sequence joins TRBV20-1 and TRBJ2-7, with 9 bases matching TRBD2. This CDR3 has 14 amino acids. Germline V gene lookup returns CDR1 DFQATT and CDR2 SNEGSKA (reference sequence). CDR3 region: CRASSSGTSYEQYF. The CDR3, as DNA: TGCCGTGCTTCTTCTAGCGGGACTTCCTACGAGCAGTACTTC.

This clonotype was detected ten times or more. CDR3 sequence reads: CSARHRGNQPQHF. The CDR3 region has the DNA TGCAGTGCCCGCCACAGGGGCAATCAGCCCCAGCATTTT. The genes are TRBV20-1 and TRBJ1-5; possible D gene TRBD1, 6 bases. Germline V lookup: CDR1 DFQATT, CDR2 SNEGSKA (reference sequence). V dropped 6 bases and J dropped 2 bases, with 11 bases sitting between them. The CDR3 consists of 13 residues.

The CDR3 DNA follows: TGTGCCAGCAGCTTCTCCCTCCAGGGACAGAAGAACACCGGGGAGCTGTTTTTT. This gives the protein CASSFSLQGQKNTGELFF. V and J are TRBV7-6 and TRBJ2-2; 7 bases are shared with TRBD1. The V and J ends lost 3 bases and 1 base, in that order; junction bases with no gene match: 11. The CDR3 has 18 amino acids. Looked up from germline, CDR1 is SGHVS and CDR2 is FNYEAQ.

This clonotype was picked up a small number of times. CDR3 DNA sequence: TGTGCCAGCAGCTTGGCTGGGGATTTGCAGCCCCAGCATTTT. This gives the protein CASSLAGDLQPQHF. The chain couples TRBV5-6 to TRBJ1-5, with D uncertain. Trimming took off 0 bases at V and 7 bases at J, with 11 bases between the two ends. Germline loops: CDR1 SGHDT, CDR2 YYEEEE. This CDR3 has 14 residues.

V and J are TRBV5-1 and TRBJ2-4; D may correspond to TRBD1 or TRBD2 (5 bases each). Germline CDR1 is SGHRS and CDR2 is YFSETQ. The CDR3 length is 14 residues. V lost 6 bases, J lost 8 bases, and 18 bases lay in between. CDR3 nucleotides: TGCGCCAGCAACCGGGACGGGAACGGTGACATTCAGTACTTC. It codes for CASNRDGNGDIQYF.

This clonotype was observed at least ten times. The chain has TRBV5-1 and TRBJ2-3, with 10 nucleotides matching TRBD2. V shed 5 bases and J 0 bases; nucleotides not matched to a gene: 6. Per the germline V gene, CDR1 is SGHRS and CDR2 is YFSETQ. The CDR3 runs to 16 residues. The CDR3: CASRAVAGGSTDTQYF. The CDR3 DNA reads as TGCGCCAGCAGGGCCGTAGCGGGAGGAAGCACAGATACGCAGTATTTT.

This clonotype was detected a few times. The CDR3 is CASSQDQGGYTF. In DNA form, the CDR3 reads TGTGCCAGCAGCCAAGATCAGGGTGGCTACACCTTC. The chain uses TRBV14 and TRBJ1-2; D may be TRBD1 (5 bases). Germline lookup yields CDR1 SGHDN and CDR2 FVKESK. The CDR3 runs 12 residues. V lost 0 bases and J lost 7, with 6 bases in between.

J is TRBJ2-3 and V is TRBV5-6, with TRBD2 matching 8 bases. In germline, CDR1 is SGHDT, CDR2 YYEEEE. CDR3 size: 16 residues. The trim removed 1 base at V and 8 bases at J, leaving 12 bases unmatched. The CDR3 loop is CASSLPVYGGAGTQYF. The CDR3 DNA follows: TGTGCCAGCAGCTTGCCGGTTTACGGGGGGGCCGGTACGCAGTATTTT.

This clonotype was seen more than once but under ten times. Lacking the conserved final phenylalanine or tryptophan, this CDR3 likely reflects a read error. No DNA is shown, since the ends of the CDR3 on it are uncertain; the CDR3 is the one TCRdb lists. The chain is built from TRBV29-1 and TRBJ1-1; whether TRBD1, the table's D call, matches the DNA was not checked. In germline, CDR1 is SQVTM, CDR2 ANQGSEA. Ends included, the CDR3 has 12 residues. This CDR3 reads CSVVVWQGGYFY.

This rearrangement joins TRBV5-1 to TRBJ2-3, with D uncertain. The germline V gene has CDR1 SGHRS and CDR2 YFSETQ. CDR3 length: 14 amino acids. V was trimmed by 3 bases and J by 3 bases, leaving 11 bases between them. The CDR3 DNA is TGCGCCAGCAGCTCCCTCGCCCGAACAGATACGCAGTATTTT. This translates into CASSSLARTDTQYF.

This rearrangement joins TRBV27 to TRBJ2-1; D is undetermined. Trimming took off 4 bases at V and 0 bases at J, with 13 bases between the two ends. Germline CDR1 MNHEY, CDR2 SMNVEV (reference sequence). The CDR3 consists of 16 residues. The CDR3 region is CASSSPMASSYNEQFF. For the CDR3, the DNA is TGTGCCAGCAGTTCCCCGATGGCTAGCTCCTACAATGAGCAGTTCTTC.

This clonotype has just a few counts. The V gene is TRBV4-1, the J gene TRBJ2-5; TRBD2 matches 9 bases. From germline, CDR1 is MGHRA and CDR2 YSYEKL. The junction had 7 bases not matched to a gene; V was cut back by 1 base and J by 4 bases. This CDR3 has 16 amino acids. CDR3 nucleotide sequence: TGCGCCAGCAGCCAAGCGAGGCTAGCGGGGTCAGAGACCCAGTACTTC. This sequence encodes CASSQARLAGSETQYF.

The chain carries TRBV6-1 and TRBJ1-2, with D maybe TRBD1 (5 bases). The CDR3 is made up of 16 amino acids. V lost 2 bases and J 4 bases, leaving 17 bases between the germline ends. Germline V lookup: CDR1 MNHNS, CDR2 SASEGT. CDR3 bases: TGTGCCAGCAGTGAACATCGAGGGGCGGGAGGCTATGGCTACACCTTC. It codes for CASSEHRGAGGYGYTF.

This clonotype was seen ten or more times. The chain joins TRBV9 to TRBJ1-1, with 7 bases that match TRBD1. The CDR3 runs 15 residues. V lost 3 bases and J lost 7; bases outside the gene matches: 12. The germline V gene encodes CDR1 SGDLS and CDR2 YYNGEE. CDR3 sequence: CASSEGGGFRGEAFF. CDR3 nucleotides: TGTGCCAGCAGCGAAGGAGGGGGCTTTCGAGGTGAAGCTTTCTTT.

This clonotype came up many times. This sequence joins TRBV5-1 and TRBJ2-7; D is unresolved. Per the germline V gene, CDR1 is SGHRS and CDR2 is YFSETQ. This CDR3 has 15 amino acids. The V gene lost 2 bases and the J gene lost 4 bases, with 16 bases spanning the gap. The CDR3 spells CASSFNGGELYEQYF. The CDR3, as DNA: TGCGCCAGCAGCTTCAATGGTGGCGAGCTGTACGAGCAGTACTTC.

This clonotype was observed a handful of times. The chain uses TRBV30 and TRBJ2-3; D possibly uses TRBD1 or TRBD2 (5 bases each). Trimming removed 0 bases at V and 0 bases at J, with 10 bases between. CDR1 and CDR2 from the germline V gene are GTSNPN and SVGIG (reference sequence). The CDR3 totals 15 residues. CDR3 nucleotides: TGTGCCTGGAGTGTAGGGACGGTCAGCACAGATACGCAGTATTTT. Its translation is CAWSVGTVSTDTQYF.

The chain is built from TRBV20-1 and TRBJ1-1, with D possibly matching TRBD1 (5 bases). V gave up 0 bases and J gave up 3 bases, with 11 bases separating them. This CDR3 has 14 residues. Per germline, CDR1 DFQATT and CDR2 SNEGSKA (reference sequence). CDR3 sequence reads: CSAREQGWYTEAFF. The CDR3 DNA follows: TGCAGTGCTAGAGAGCAGGGTTGGTACACTGAAGCTTTCTTT.

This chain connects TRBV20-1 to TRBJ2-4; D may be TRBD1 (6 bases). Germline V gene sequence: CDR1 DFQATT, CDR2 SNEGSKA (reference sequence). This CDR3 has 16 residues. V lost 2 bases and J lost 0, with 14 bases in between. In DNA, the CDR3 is TGCAGTGCTAGAAGACAGGAGTTACTAGCCAAAAACATTCAGTACTTC. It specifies CSARRQELLAKNIQYF.

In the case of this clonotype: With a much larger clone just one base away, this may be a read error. CDR3 sequence reads: CASVGTGLGTDTQYF. The DNA for the CDR3 is TGCGCCAGCGTGGGGACAGGGCTCGGCACAGATACGCAGTATTTT. The chain joins TRBV5-1 to TRBJ2-3; 9 positions agree with TRBD1. Per germline, CDR1 SGHRS and CDR2 YFSETQ. The CDR3 contains 15 residues. V lost 7 bases to trimming and J lost 1 base; unmatched junction nucleotides: 7. Full variable domain (rest looked up from reference TRBV5-1 and TRBJ2-3): KAGVTQTPRYLIKTRGQQVTLSCSPISGHRSVSWYQQTPGQGLQFLFEYFSETQRNKGNFPGRFSGRQFSNSRSEMNVSTLELGDSALYLCASVGTGLGTDTQYFGPGTRLTVL.